The 2 T cell receptor beta chains given below trace back to one sample, sequenced in a study of relationships among human T cell subsets. From mRNA, alpha and beta CDR3 regions were amplified using semiquantitative ARM-PCR. Exponential amplification used communal superprimers after tagged nested gene-specific primers in ARM-PCR. In TCRdb, the multiplex PCR reads were re-called with MiXCR into one record per CDR3 protein. Counted here are roughly 3,000 distinct CDR3 sequences, about 80% occurring once; the ten biggest clones make up approximately 16%. Material for sequencing was total T cells sorted from blood. These receptors originate from a man aged 35 to 55 in good health.

The chain employs TRBV28 and TRBJ1-1, with unresolved D. Germline V gene sequence: CDR1 MDHEN, CDR2 SYDVKM. The CDR3 loop spans 15 amino acids. V was trimmed by 6 bases and J by 0 bases, leaving 14 bases between them. The CDR3 DNA follows: TGTGCCAGCAGACTCCCCTCGAGTATGAACACTGAAGCTTTCTTT. Its protein is CASRLPSSMNTEAFF.

This chain links TRBV5-6 with TRBJ2-3; D gene ambiguous. The CDR3 loop spans 13 amino acids. Germline values: CDR1 SGHDT, CDR2 YYEEEE. V was clipped by 2 bases and J by 8 bases, with 12 bases between them. CDR3 sequence (DNA): TGTGCCAGCAGCTTCAGACCCATCCGTACGCAGTATTTT. Translating it yields CASSFRPIRTQYF.